This T cell receptor (beta chain) was identified in a study of CD8+ T cells in alopecia areata. Extracted RNA was reverse transcribed into cDNA, the sequencing template. Libraries were prepared by immunoSEQ multiplex PCR; TCRdb keeps only in-frame clonotypes and omits some of them. Singletons are absent from the sample, which has 200,000 to 300,000 clones. Study-wide points: Mice showed clearer TCR sharing than patients did, a gap that was possibly HLA-related.

CDR1 is NSHNY, CDR2 SYGAGN, per germline. The CDR3 extends over 16 amino acids. V was clipped by 0 bases and J by 6 bases; unmatched bases: 6. Worth noting for this clone: The target antigen is unknown. Gene names refer to mouse genes. The sequenced fragment ends 4 residues before the CDR3 boundary, so the rest is inferred from the germline J gene.

On the basis of CD4, CD8alpha, NKG2D, NKG2ACE and other markers, pooled cutaneous lymph node cells were sorted. This TCR came from a C3H/HeJ mouse with alopecia areata. Mouse MHC haplotype: H2-k. The gene calls are TRBV13-1 and TRBJ2-1, with 10 bases aligning to TRBD2. Sequenced sample: CD4+ T cells sorted from a lymph node. The CDR3 loop reads CASSDARTGGFAEQFF. The DNA read from the CDR3 is TGTGCCAGCAGTGATGCGAGGACTGGGGGATTTGCT.